Listed below are T cell receptor beta chains from one sample, sequenced in a study of T cell changes during pregnancy in multiple sclerosis. Clones were sequenced by immunoSEQ multiplex PCR, and TCRdb holds only the in-frame ones, with some missing. The sample has tens of thousands of clones, almost 95% seen once. Sequencing was performed on peripheral blood, taken before pregnancy. The receptors were sampled from a female donor with multiple sclerosis, enrolled in a pregnancy study. CDR3s include the opening cysteine and the closing phenylalanine or tryptophan. The order of the fields is CDR3 DNA, CDR3 protein, V gene, clone size, J gene, D gene. A D gene is named only where the DNA matches it firmly. Not all rows give a size; the values are once, few, many and, for expanded clones, a class.

DNA: TGTGCCAGCAGCCGGGACAGCTCCCTTAACTATGGCTACACCTTC; CDR3: CASSRDSSLNYGYTF; V: TRBV7-9; size: -; J: TRBJ1-2; D: TRBD1
DNA: TGTGCCAGCAGGAGTAGCGGGAGGGCCCCTGAGCAGTTCTTC; CDR3: CASRSSGRAPEQFF; V: TRBV6-5; size: -; J: TRBJ2-1; D: TRBD2
DNA: TGTGCCAGCAGCTTGGTGACAGGGAGGTACACTGAAGCTTTCTTT; CDR3: CASSLVTGRYTEAFF; V: TRBV5-5; size: -; J: TRBJ1-1; D: TRBD1
DNA: TGCAGCGTTGAAGACGGGATCCGGCTCTTC; CDR3: CSVEDGIRLF; V: TRBV29-1; size: -; J: TRBJ2-1; D: -
DNA: TGTGCCAGCAGCTTGGTTCCGACAGGGCCCTACGAGCAGTACTTC; CDR3: CASSLVPTGPYEQYF; V: TRBV5-6; size: -; J: TRBJ2-7; D: TRBD1
DNA: TGTGCCAGTAGCAGAGGGCTAGCGGGAGCTCAGAGAGGTGTTGTCGCCTACAATGAGCAGTTCTTC; CDR3: CASSRGLAGAQRGVVAYNEQFF; V: TRBV19; size: -; J: TRBJ2-1; D: TRBD2
DNA: TGTGCCAGTAGTATAGCCCCTAGCGGGAGCAGCCGCGGTACGCAGTATTTT; CDR3: CASSIAPSGSSRGTQYF; V: TRBV19; size: -; J: TRBJ2-3; D: TRBD2
DNA: TGTGCCAGCAGCGTAGGGACTAGCTTTTCGAATGAGCAGTTCTTC; CDR3: CASSVGTSFSNEQFF; V: TRBV9; size: -; J: TRBJ2-1; D: TRBD2
DNA: TGTGCCAGCTCACCAATCCTGACAGGGGGCAATGAGCAGTTCTTC; CDR3: CASSPILTGGNEQFF; V: TRBV18; size: -; J: TRBJ2-1; D: TRBD1
DNA: TGTGCCAGCAGTTACTCACGGGTTAACTATGGCTACACCTTC; CDR3: CASSYSRVNYGYTF; V: TRBV6-5; size: -; J: TRBJ1-2; D: -
DNA: TGTGCCAGCAGCCAAGTCGGCGGGAGATCGGACGAGCAGTACTTC; CDR3: CASSQVGGRSDEQYF; V: TRBV14; size: -; J: TRBJ2-7; D: TRBD2
DNA: TGTGCCAGCAGCCCGGACAGCGGGAACACCGGGGAGCTGTTTTTT; CDR3: CASSPDSGNTGELFF; V: TRBV5-4; size: -; J: TRBJ2-2; D: -
DNA: TGTGCCAGCAGTTTAAAGAGTTACAATGAGCAGTTCTTC; CDR3: CASSLKSYNEQFF; V: TRBV27; size: -; J: TRBJ2-1; D: -
DNA: TGTGCCAGCACCCCCGTGGGGGCGAACACTGAAGCTTTCTTT; CDR3: CASTPVGANTEAFF; V: TRBV28; size: few; J: TRBJ1-1; D: -
DNA: TGTGCCAGCAGCTTCCGGGACAGTTACGAGCAGTACTTC; CDR3: CASSFRDSYEQYF; V: TRBV27; size: -; J: TRBJ2-7; D: TRBD1
DNA: TGCGCCAGCAGCTCGCGACAGAACATGAACACTGAAGCTTTCTTT; CDR3: CASSSRQNMNTEAFF; V: TRBV5-1; size: -; J: TRBJ1-1; D: -
DNA: TGTGCCAGCAGTTCCGGGACAGGCAACTATGGCTACACCTTC; CDR3: CASSSGTGNYGYTF; V: TRBV6-5; size: -; J: TRBJ1-2; D: TRBD1
DNA: TGCGCCAGCAGACAGGGGATGAACACTGAAGCTTTCTTT; CDR3: CASRQGMNTEAFF; V: TRBV4-3; size: few; J: TRBJ1-1; D: TRBD1
DNA: TGTGCCAGCTCGCCCCGGGACAGGGTATGGAGGAACACTGAAGCTTTCTTT; CDR3: CASSPRDRVWRNTEAFF; V: TRBV7-9; size: -; J: TRBJ1-1; D: TRBD1
DNA: TGTGCCAGCAGCAAACCGGAGGGGACTAGCGACCTCAATGAGCAGTTCTTC; CDR3: CASSKPEGTSDLNEQFF; V: TRBV4-2; size: -; J: TRBJ2-1; D: TRBD2
DNA: TGCAGCGTTGAAGAAGGAGGCAGGGGTAACGAGCAGTACTTC; CDR3: CSVEEGGRGNEQYF; V: TRBV29-1; size: -; J: TRBJ2-7; D: -
DNA: TGTGCCAGCTCACCAGGGGCGGGAAAGGAGGAGCAGTTCTTC; CDR3: CASSPGAGKEEQFF; V: TRBV18; size: -; J: TRBJ2-1; D: -
DNA: TGTGCCAGCAGCCTACGAGGCGGGGGGGCGAGTGGAAACACCATATATTTT; CDR3: CASSLRGGGASGNTIYF; V: TRBV7-2; size: -; J: TRBJ1-3; D: -
DNA: TGCAGCGTTGAACCGGCGGAAAACCCGGCGGGGAGTGATACGCAGTATTTT; CDR3: CSVEPAENPAGSDTQYF; V: TRBV29-1; size: -; J: TRBJ2-3; D: -
DNA: TGTGCCAGCAAGGGGCCGGGGACAGGGGGCAGACAGCCCCAGCATTTT; CDR3: CASKGPGTGGRQPQHF; V: TRBV27; size: -; J: TRBJ1-5; D: TRBD1
DNA: TGTGCCAGCAGCCCCGGACTAGCGGGAGGGAGAGAGACCCAGTACTTC; CDR3: CASSPGLAGGRETQYF; V: TRBV14; size: -; J: TRBJ2-5; D: TRBD2
DNA: TGTGCCAGCAGCGCCCTAGCGGGAGGCTACAATGAGCAGTTCTTC; CDR3: CASSALAGGYNEQFF; V: TRBV9; size: -; J: TRBJ2-1; D: TRBD2
DNA: TGTGCCAGCAGTTTGCGGACAGGGGGATCCATGGGCGAGCAGTACTTC; CDR3: CASSLRTGGSMGEQYF; V: TRBV27; size: -; J: TRBJ2-7; D: TRBD1
DNA: TGTGCCAGCAGCTTAGGGGGAGCGGGAGTGGAGACAGATACGCAGTATTTT; CDR3: CASSLGGAGVETDTQYF; V: TRBV7-6; size: once; J: TRBJ2-3; D: TRBD2
DNA: TGCGCCAGCAGCCAAGATTCCAGTAACAATGAGCAGTTCTTC; CDR3: CASSQDSSNNEQFF; V: TRBV4-3; size: -; J: TRBJ2-1; D: -
DNA: TGTGCCAGCAGTTCCGCGGGACAGGGGAATCAGCCCCAGCATTTT; CDR3: CASSSAGQGNQPQHF; V: TRBV6-5; size: -; J: TRBJ1-5; D: TRBD1
DNA: TGTGCCATCAGTGGGGGACTAGCGGGACACAATGAGCAGTTCTTC; CDR3: CAISGGLAGHNEQFF; V: TRBV10-3; size: -; J: TRBJ2-1; D: TRBD2
DNA: TGTGCCAGCAGTTCGGGACTAAGCACCGGGGAGCTGTTTTTT; CDR3: CASSSGLSTGELFF; V: TRBV7-3; size: -; J: TRBJ2-2; D: TRBD2
DNA: TGTGCCAGCAGTCCGTCACAGGGGGCTGTCTACAATGAGCAGTTCTTC; CDR3: CASSPSQGAVYNEQFF; V: TRBV27; size: -; J: TRBJ2-1; D: TRBD1
DNA: TGTGCCTGGAGTGTAGCGGGGAATTGGGGTGGGTTCCAAGAGACCCAGTACTTC; CDR3: CAWSVAGNWGGFQETQYF; V: TRBV30; size: -; J: TRBJ2-5; D: TRBD2
DNA: TGTGCCAGCTCAAGCGGGAGTACAGTTTCCTACGAGCAGTACTTC; CDR3: CASSSGSTVSYEQYF; V: TRBV6-6; size: -; J: TRBJ2-7; D: TRBD2
DNA: TGTGCCAGCAGCCCTAATTGGTCGTCCTACGAGCAGTACTTC; CDR3: CASSPNWSSYEQYF; V: TRBV9; size: -; J: TRBJ2-7; D: -
DNA: TGTGCCAGCAGCACGCAAACCGGGACTAGCGGGGAGCAGTACTTC; CDR3: CASSTQTGTSGEQYF; V: TRBV11-3; size: -; J: TRBJ2-7; D: TRBD2
DNA: TGTGCCAGCAGTGTAAGACAGCCATATAATTCACCCCTCCACTTT; CDR3: CASSVRQPYNSPLHF; V: TRBV2; size: -; J: TRBJ1-6; D: -
DNA: TGTGCCAGCAACGGGGGAGGGCCCCTTTACGAGCAGTACTTC; CDR3: CASNGGGPLYEQYF; V: TRBV7-9; size: -; J: TRBJ2-7; D: TRBD2
DNA: TGTGCCAGCAGTTGGACAGCCCCCGAGCAGTACTTC; CDR3: CASSWTAPEQYF; V: TRBV2; size: -; J: TRBJ2-7; D: -
DNA: TGTGCCAGTAGTGGTTCCGGGACAGGTAGTCGATTCCATGGCTACACCTTC; CDR3: CASSGSGTGSRFHGYTF; V: TRBV19; size: -; J: TRBJ1-2; D: TRBD1
DNA: TGTGCCAGCAGCTTACCGGGGGTAGAGCAGTACTTC; CDR3: CASSLPGVEQYF; V: TRBV5-4; size: -; J: TRBJ2-7; D: -
DNA: TGTGCCAGCAGCTTGCTGACAGGGCATACTGAAGCTTTCTTT; CDR3: CASSLLTGHTEAFF; V: TRBV11-2; size: -; J: TRBJ1-1; D: TRBD1
DNA: TGTGCCAGCAGAGAACAGGGCGGCCTCACGTCCGGCTACACCTTC; CDR3: CASREQGGLTSGYTF; V: TRBV6-4; size: -; J: TRBJ1-2; D: -
DNA: TGTGCCAGTAGTAACAGGGGGAGTGGAGAGACCCAGTACTTC; CDR3: CASSNRGSGETQYF; V: TRBV19; size: -; J: TRBJ2-5; D: TRBD1
DNA: TGTGCCAGCAGCCTAGCGGCGGGGGGATCCGAGCAGTACTTC; CDR3: CASSLAAGGSEQYF; V: TRBV9; size: -; J: TRBJ2-7; D: TRBD2
DNA: TGTGCCTGGACCCCCCCGCGCCTCCTCCAAGAGACCCAGTACTTC; CDR3: CAWTPPRLLQETQYF; V: TRBV30; size: -; J: TRBJ2-5; D: -
DNA: TGTGCCAGCAGTTTGCACGCTTCGGGATACGAGCAGTACTTC; CDR3: CASSLHASGYEQYF; V: TRBV28; size: -; J: TRBJ2-7; D: -